This TCR beta chain was captured by sequencing in a study of regulatory T cells in long-lasting Graves disease (dated by TCRdb to the early 2020s). Background on the whole study: Antithyroid drugs had been taken for less than 3 months by newly diagnosed Graves' disease patients. The study was conducted in China and was registered as a clinical trial. This study used TCR sequencing and RNA sequencing of peripheral blood to compare persistent Graves' disease patients against newly diagnosed Graves' disease patients. A total of 33 samples underwent TCR sequencing: some 13 from persistent and approximately 20 from newly diagnosed Graves' disease patients. Summary of the overall study and its limitations: Preferential use of TRBV28, TRBJ1-2 and TRBJ2-5 was observed in persistent disease, whereas TRBV20-1 and TRBJ2-1 were favored in newly diagnosed disease. Only peripheral blood was studied, because thyroid tissue, the primary lesion, was inaccessible. More public clonotypes were shared among persistent patients (roughly 2,700) than among newly diagnosed patients (just under 1,000). Only the TCR beta chain was sequenced and analyzed. Lower TCR Shannon entropy and fewer highly expanded clones were observed in persistent Graves' disease patients than in newly diagnosed patients, which suggested clonal expansion. The authors noted that the small sample size was a limitation that may lower accuracy.

Libraries came from multiplex PCR. Sequencing used an Illumina HiSeq 4000. To build TCR beta libraries, CDR3 regions were amplified by Arm-PCR using iRepertoire HTBI primers. PCR products were gel purified before sequencing. On the authors' methods: Gene usage analysis of CDR3 amino acid clonotypes relied on the approximately 62 TRBV and 13 to 15 TRBJ segments identified across samples. COPE and FqMerger were used to merge the filtered high-quality paired reads into contigs. BLAST was used to align contigs to the IMGT TRBV, TRBD and TRBJ reference genes, and CDR3 was defined following IMGT. Clonotypes above 0.1% frequency were classified as highly expanded clones. Shannon entropy served as the measure of repertoire diversity, while the Gini coefficient captured V-J evenness. Clonotypes shared by more than one individual were considered public. TCRdb reanalyzed the raw reads on its own, using fastp at Q25 for trimming and MiXCR for clone calling, and kept in-frame beta chains. Rows merge per CDR3 protein into single entries with the most common DNA and genes. The V and J calls shown here were made by TCRdb, not taken from the authors' results. The sample data list some 490,000 distinct CDR3 sequences, and more than 10% of these were observed just once. 8.9% of the sample belongs to the ten largest clones.

The time point tag for this specimen amounts to: newly diagnosed GD, antithyroid drugs for less than 3 months. For both TCR sequencing and RNA sequencing, RNA was extracted from PBMCs in TRIzol. Graves' disease was diagnosed according to American Thyroid Association guidelines. Recruitment of patients was carried out at an endocrinology department in Xi'an, China. Each patient gave 7.5 to 10 milliliters of peripheral blood, collected in an EDTA anticoagulant tube. Ficoll Paque Plus density gradient separation was used to isolate PBMCs, and no additional T cell sorting was done. An Agilent 2100 Bioanalyzer and agarose gel were used to check RNA quality, while a NanoDrop 2000 measured RNA concentration. From the germline V gene (reference sequence), CDR1 is DFQATT and CDR2 is SNEGSKA. V is cut back by 0 bases and J by 4 bases, with 8 bases in the junction unmatched. The CDR3, cysteine through phenylalanine, is 16 amino acids long. The DNA shown is the 48-base CDR3, in frame from base 1.

For this clonotype: Its antigen is unknown. Base qualities are not provided; no much larger clone lies one nucleotide away.

This sample was also put to use in a study of T cells in Graves' hyperthyroidism and ophthalmopathy. The second publication reports: Stable Graves' hyperthyroidism was defined as the absence of progression to ophthalmopathy over 18 months of follow-up. Hyperthyroidism patients were newly diagnosed, had a disease duration of under 2 months, and were aged 18 to 65 years. Exclusion was applied to patients with uncontrolled infections, other autoimmune diseases, pregnancy or lactation. Diagnoses were established on the basis of clinical symptoms, serum thyroxine and TRAb, thyroid ultrasound, and orbital computed tomography. For the first round of RT-PCR on the TCR CDR3, the HTBI primer set was used together with the Qiagen OneStep RT-PCR kit. Most expanded thyroid clonotypes (frequency above 0.001) were also detected in blood, a finding suggesting that blood repertoires may reflect thyroid immune responses. In cross-validation, a model built on a 13 V-J signature told ophthalmopathy apart from stable hyperthyroidism with approximately 90% sensitivity and approximately 81% specificity, and in testing the same model reached 80%/75%. During validation, the model predicted progression to ophthalmopathy a median of around 6 months ahead of onset, with almost 71% sensitivity and roughly 72% specificity. To identify distinguishing TCR V-J signatures, a discovery cohort of 100 patients was used, comprising 40 to 45 with Graves' ophthalmopathy and 57 with stable Graves' hyperthyroidism. Whether ophthalmopathy could be predicted prospectively was tested in an independent validation cohort made up of about 20 hyperthyroidism patients plus 17 patients who later progressed to ophthalmopathy. The roughly 99 discovery patients were divided at random into training and test sets in a 7:3 ratio. In more than five Graves' hyperthyroidism patients, the study also compared T-cell repertoires from thyroid tissue with T-cell repertoires from blood. Following sampling, methimazole starting at 30 mg daily was given to hyperthyroidism patients, and high-dose intravenous methylprednisolone was given to ophthalmopathy patients. Libraries were constructed in a second round of multiplex PCR, after which size selection and purification were carried out. Paired-end sequencing of the libraries was performed with 100 bp reads on an Illumina HiSeq2000. Raw data were processed with SOAPnuke, discarding reads with adapters, uncalled bases, mean Phred below 15, or no exact constant-primer or identifier match. High-quality paired reads were merged with COPE v1.2.5, and unique nucleotide sequences were defined as clonotypes. MiTCR v1.1 was used to align the clonotypes against IMGT TRBV, TRBD and TRBJ reference segments. The analysis was restricted to V-J combinations with a frequency above 0.0001, which together covered 99.2% of the repertoires. The TCS score was defined as the ratio of F50 (clonal expansion) to E x V (chaos), calculated using BLOSUM62-based TCRdist between CDR3 peptides within each V-J. Welch's t-statistics and random forest reduced roughly 530 V-J features to 13, which were used in a naive Bayes classifier (R e1071). No statistical method was used to set the sample size in advance, and investigators knew the group allocation. TCR Vbeta CDR3 sequencing of around 130 peripheral blood samples (roughly 41 ophthalmopathy, under 80 hyperthyroidism and roughly 17 progressor patients) is reported in the paper.

The sample was peripheral blood mononuclear cells (PBMCs), taken at new diagnosis, from a patient treated with antithyroid drugs. The receptor chain draws on TRBV20-1 and TRBJ2-1, with 8 middle bases fitting TRBD1. The source is a woman aged 25 to 39 with Graves disease. Donor details come from another sample of the same person, matched by shared clones. The CDR3 protein is CSARDRTGKNYNEQFF. The base sequence is TGCAGTGCTAGAGACCGGACAGGGAAAAATTACAATGAGCAGTTCTTC.